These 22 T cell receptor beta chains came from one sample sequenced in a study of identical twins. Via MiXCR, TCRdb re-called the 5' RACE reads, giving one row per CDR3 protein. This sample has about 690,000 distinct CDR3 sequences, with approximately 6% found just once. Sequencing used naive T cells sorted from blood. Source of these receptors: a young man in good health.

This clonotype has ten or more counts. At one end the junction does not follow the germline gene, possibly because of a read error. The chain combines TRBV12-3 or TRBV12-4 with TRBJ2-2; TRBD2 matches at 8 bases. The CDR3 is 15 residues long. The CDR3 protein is CASSPSGSNTGELFF. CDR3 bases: TGCGCCAGCAGCCCTAGCGGGTCCAACACCGGGGAGCTGTTTTTT.

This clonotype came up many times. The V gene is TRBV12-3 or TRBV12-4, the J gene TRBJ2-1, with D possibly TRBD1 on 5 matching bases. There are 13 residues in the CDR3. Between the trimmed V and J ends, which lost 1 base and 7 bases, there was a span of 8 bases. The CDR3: CASSLVPGNEQFF. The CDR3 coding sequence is TGTGCCAGCAGTTTAGTACCAGGGAATGAGCAGTTCTTC.

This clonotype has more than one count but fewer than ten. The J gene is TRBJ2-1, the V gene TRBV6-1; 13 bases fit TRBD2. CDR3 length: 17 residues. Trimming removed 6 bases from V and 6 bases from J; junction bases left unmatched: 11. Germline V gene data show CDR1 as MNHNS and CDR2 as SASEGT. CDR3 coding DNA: TGTGCCAGCAGGATACGGACCGGGACTAGCGGGATCAATGAGCAGTTCTTC. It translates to CASRIRTGTSGINEQFF.

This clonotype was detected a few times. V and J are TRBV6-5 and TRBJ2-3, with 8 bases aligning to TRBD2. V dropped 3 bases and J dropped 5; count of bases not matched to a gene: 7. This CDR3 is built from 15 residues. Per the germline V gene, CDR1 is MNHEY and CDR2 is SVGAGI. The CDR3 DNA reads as TGTGCCAGCAGTTATTTGTTAGCGGGAAAAGATACGCAGTATTTT. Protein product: CASSYLLAGKDTQYF.

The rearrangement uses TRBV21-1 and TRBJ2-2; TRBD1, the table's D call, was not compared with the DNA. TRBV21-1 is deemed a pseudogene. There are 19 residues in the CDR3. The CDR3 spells CASSNCNGDRGPDTGELFF. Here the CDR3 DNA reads TGTGCCAGCAGCAACTGCAACGGGGACAGAGGTCCCGACACCGGGGAGCTGTTTTTT.

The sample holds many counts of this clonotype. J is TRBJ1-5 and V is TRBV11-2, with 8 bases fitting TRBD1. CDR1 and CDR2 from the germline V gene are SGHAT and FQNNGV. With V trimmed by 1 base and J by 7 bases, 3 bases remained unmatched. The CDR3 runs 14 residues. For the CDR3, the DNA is TGTGCCAGCAGCTTAGGACAGGGGAGGCAGCCCCAGCATTTT. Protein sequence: CASSLGQGRQPQHF. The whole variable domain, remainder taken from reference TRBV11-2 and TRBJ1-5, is EAGVAQSPRYKIIEKRQSVAFWCNPISGHATLYWYQQILGQGPKLLIQFQNNGVVDDSQLPKDRFSAERLKGVDSTLKIQPAKLEDSAVYLCASSLGQGRQPQHFGDGTRLSIL.

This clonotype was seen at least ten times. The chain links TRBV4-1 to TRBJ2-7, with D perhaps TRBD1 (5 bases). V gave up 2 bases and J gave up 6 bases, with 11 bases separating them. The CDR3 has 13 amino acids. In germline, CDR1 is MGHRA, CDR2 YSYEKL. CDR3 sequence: CASSQRQWGEQYV. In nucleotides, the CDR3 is TGCGCCAGCAGCCAACGACAGTGGGGCGAGCAGTACGTC.

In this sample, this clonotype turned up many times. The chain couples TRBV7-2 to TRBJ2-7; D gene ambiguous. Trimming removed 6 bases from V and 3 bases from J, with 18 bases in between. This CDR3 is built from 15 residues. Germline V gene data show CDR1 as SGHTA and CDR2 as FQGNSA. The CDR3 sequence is CASRDPGGFLYEQYF. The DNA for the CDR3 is TGTGCCAGCAGAGACCCGGGCGGTTTCCTCTACGAGCAGTACTTC.

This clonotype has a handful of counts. The CDR3 spells CASSLIPGTSGRWGGGDTQYF. The CDR3 DNA is TGTGCCAGCAGCTTAATACCCGGGACTAGCGGGAGGTGGGGGGGCGGAGATACGCAGTATTTT. This chain joins TRBV7-3 and TRBJ2-3, with 15 bases that match TRBD2. J was trimmed by 5 bases and V by 1 base; bases with no gene match: 16. CDR1 is SGHTA and CDR2 is FQGTGA in the germline V gene. CDR3 length: 21 amino acids.

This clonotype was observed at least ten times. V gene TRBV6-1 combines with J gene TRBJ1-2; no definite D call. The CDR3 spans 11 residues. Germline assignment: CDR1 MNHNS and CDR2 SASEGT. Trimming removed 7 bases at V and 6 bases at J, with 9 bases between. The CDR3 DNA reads TGTGCCAGCACGGCAATCAATGGCTACACCTTC. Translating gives CASTAINGYTF.

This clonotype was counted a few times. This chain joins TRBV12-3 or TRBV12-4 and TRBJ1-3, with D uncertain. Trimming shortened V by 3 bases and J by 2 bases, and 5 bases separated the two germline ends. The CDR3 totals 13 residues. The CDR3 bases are TGTGCCAGCAGTTTTAACCCTGGAAACACCATATATTTT. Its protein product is CASSFNPGNTIYF.

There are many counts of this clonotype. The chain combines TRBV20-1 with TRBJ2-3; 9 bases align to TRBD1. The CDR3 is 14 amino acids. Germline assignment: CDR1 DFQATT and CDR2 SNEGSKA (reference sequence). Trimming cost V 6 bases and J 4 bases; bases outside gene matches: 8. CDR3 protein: CSAFLQGAADTQYF. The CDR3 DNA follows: TGCAGTGCCTTTTTACAGGGGGCGGCAGATACGCAGTATTTT.

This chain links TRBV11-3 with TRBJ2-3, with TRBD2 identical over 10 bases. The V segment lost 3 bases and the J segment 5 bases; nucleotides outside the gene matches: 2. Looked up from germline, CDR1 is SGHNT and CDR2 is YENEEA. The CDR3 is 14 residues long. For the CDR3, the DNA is TGTGCCAGCAGCTTCGGACTAGCGGAAGATACGCAGTATTTT. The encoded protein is CASSFGLAEDTQYF.

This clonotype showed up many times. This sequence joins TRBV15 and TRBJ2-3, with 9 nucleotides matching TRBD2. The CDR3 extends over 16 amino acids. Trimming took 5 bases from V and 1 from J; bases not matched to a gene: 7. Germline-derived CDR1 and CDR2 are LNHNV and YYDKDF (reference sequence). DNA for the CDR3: TGTGCCACCAGCGGAGGGATAGCGGGGGGCACAGATACGCAGTATTTT. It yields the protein CATSGGIAGGTDTQYF.

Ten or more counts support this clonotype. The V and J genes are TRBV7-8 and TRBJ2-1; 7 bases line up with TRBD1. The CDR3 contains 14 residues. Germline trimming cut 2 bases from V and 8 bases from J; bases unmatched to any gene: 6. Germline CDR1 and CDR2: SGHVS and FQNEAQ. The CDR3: CASSLQTGAHEQFF. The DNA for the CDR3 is TGTGCCAGCAGCTTACAAACAGGGGCCCATGAGCAGTTCTTC.

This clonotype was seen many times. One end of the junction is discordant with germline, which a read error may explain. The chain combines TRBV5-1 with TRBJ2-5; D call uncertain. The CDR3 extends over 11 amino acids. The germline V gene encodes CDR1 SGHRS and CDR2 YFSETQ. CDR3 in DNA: TGTGCCAGCAGCTTACAAGAGACCCAGTACTTC. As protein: CASSLQETQYF.

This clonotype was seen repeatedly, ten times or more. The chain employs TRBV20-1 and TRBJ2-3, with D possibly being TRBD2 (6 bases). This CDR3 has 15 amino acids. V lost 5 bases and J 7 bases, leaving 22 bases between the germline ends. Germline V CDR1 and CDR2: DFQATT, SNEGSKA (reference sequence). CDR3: CSADKPQGLGNTQYF. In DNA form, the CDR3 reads TGCAGTGCTGACAAACCTCAGGGACTCGGAAATACGCAGTATTTT.

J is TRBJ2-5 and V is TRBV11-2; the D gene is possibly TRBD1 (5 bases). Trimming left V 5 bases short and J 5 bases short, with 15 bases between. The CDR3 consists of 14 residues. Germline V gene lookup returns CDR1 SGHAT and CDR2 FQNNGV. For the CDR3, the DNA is TGTGCCAGCAGCCGAATGACAGCCCCGGAGACCCAGTACTTC. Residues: CASSRMTAPETQYF.

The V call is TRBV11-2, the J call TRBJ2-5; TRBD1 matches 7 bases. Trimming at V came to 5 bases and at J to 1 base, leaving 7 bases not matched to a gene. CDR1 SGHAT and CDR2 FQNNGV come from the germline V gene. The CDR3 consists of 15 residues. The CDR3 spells CASSEGTAVQETQYF. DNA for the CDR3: TGTGCCAGCAGCGAGGGGACAGCGGTCCAAGAGACCCAGTACTTC. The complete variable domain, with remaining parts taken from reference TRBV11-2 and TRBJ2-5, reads EAGVAQSPRYKIIEKRQSVAFWCNPISGHATLYWYQQILGQGPKLLIQFQNNGVVDDSQLPKDRFSAERLKGVDSTLKIQPAKLEDSAVYLCASSEGTAVQETQYFGPGTRLLVL.

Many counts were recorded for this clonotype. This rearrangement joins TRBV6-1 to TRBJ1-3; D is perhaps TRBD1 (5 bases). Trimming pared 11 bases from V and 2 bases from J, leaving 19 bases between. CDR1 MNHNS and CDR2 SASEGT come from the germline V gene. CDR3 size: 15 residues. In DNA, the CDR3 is TGTGCCTCCTTTCGGGACCTCACCCCTGGAAACACCATATATTTT. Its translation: CASFRDLTPGNTIYF.

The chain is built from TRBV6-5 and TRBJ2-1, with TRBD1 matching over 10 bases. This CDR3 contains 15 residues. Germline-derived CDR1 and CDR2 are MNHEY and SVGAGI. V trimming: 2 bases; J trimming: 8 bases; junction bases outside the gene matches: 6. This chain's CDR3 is CASSYETGGGDEQFF. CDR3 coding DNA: TGTGCCAGCAGTTACGAGACAGGGGGCGGCGATGAGCAGTTCTTC.

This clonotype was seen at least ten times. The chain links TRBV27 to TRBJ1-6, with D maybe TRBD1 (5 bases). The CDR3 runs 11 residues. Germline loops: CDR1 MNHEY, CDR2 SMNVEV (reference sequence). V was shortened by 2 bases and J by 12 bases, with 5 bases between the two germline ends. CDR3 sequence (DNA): TGTGCCAGCAGTTTAAGGGGACCCCTCCACTTT. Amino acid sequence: CASSLRGPLHF.